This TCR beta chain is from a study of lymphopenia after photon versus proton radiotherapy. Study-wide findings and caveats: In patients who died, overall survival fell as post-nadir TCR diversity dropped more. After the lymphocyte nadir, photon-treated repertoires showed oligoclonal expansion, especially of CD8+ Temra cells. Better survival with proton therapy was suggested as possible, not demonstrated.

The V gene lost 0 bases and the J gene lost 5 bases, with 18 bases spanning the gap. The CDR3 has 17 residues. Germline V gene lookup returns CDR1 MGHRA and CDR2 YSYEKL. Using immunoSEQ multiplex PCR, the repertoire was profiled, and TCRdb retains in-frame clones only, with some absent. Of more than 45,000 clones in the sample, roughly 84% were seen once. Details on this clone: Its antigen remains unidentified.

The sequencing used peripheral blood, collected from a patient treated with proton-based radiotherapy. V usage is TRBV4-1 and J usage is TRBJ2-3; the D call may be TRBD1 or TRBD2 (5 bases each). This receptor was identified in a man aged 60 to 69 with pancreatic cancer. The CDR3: CASSQDPSGGAVDTQYF. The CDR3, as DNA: TGCGCCAGCAGCCAAGATCCGTCTGGGGGAGCGGTAGATACGCAGTATTTT.